This T cell receptor (beta chain) is from a study of somatic mutations in cytotoxic T cells in rheumatoid arthritis. Assay used: immunoSEQ multiplex PCR; TCRdb lists only in-frame clones, some missing. The sample lists under 20,000 clones, about 74% occurring once. The clonotype was recovered from an adult with rheumatoid arthritis. Sequencing was performed on CD8+ T cells sorted from blood.

DNA for the CDR3: TGTGCCAGCAGTGCGACAGCCAACACTGAAGCTTTCTTT. Its protein is CASSATANTEAFF. V gene TRBV6-5 combines with J gene TRBJ1-1; D is perhaps TRBD1 (5 bases). Trimming stripped 5 bases from V and 2 bases from J, with 9 bases between. The CDR3 totals 13 residues. Germline V lookup: CDR1 MNHEY, CDR2 SVGAGI.